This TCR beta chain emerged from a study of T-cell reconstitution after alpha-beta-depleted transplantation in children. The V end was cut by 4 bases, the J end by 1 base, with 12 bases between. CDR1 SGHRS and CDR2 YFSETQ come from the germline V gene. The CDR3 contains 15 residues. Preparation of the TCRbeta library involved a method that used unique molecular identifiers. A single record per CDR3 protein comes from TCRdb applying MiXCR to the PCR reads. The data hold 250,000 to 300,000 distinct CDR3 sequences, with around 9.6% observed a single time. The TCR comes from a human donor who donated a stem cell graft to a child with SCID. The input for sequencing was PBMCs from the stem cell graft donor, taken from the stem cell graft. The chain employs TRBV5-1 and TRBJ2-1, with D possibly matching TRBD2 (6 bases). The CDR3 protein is CASSHGGRSYNEQFF. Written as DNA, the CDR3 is TGCGCCAGCAGCCACGGAGGGAGGTCCTACAATGAGCAGTTCTTC.